These T cell receptor beta chains were read from a single sample in a study of siplizumab effects on memory and regulatory T cells. Using immunoSEQ multiplex PCR, the repertoire was profiled, and TCRdb retains in-frame clones only, with some absent. The sample carries approximately 75,000 clones, about 92% recorded once. Sequenced sample: CD8+ T cells sorted from blood. These receptors were obtained from a human donor in good health. CDR3s include the opening cysteine and the closing phenylalanine or tryptophan. The order of the fields is CDR3 protein, J gene, V gene.

CASSPATGQGGYEQYF,NA,TRBV28
CASSESWEHPARREAFF,TRBJ1-1,TRBV10-2
CASSWATGEDEAFF,TRBJ1-1,TRBV5-1
CASSLSRESYEQYF,NA,TRBV7-7
CASSLDHGGYEQYF,TRBJ2-7,TRBV11-2
CASGASGDMNTGELFF,TRBJ2-2,TRBV9
CAWSVEPNDRGNTEAFF,TRBJ1-1,TRBV30
CAWSRGDQETQYF,TRBJ2-5,TRBV30
CASSDRQGENDEQFF,TRBJ2-1,TRBV6-4
CATSRAAGTSVGDTQYF,TRBJ2-3,TRBV15
CASSFSGYNEQFF,TRBJ2-1,TRBV27
CASSVGRDRVDYGYTF,TRBJ1-2,TRBV9
CASTLRGQFF,TRBJ2-1,TRBV7-3
CASSFQGGGTEAFF,TRBJ1-1,TRBV27
CASLRIYGYTF,TRBJ1-2,TRBV6-7
CAISDSGGGGELFF,TRBJ2-2,TRBV10-3
CASGGLLYPDTQYF,TRBJ2-3,TRBV6-5
CASSQVQGGYEQYF,TRBJ2-7,TRBV14
CASSLDVGSWRNTEAFF,TRBJ1-1,TRBV28
CASSQSGGVLCTDTQYF,TRBJ2-3,TRBV23-1
CASSQQDRSRGEQYF,TRBJ2-7,TRBV4-3
CASSGSLNYEQYF,TRBJ2-7,TRBV5-6
CASSIIEVANTYNEQFF,TRBJ2-1,TRBV19
CASSQDLGPSYEQYF,TRBJ2-7,TRBV4-2
CASSLSTGYYEQYF,TRBJ2-7,TRBV27
CASSSTGTPYEQYF,TRBJ2-7,TRBV5-4
CASSPPGGGVNEQYF,TRBJ2-7,TRBV7-9
CASSLIAGEQYF,TRBJ2-3,TRBV7-3
CASSLLGGADEQFF,TRBJ2-1,TRBV5-4
CASRSPTEQYF,TRBJ2-7,TRBV7-9
CASRPGQAMNTGELFF,TRBJ2-2,TRBV11-2
CASSVSGGIFNEQFF,TRBJ2-1,TRBV9
CASSLGTTPTDGYTF,TRBJ1-2,TRBV7-8
CASSQAGDYGYTF,TRBJ1-2,TRBV4-2
CASSVNPGTGGHYEQYF,TRBJ2-7,TRBV9
CASSQDLNGALYF,TRBJ2-3,TRBV4-3
CASSFIGTTDTDTQYF,TRBJ2-3,TRBV27
CASSVTGQNTGELFF,TRBJ2-2,TRBV9
CASSGRDSEFSW,TRBJ1-4,TRBV9
CASSLGEQFF,TRBJ2-1,TRBV7-9
CASSTDVFKNEQYF,TRBJ2-7,TRBV2
CASSENRGDTEAFF,TRBJ1-1,TRBV10-1